The 22 T cell receptor beta chains below were found in one sample sequenced in a study of blood T cell repertoires in COVID-19. Profiling relied on immunoSEQ multiplex PCR, and the TCRdb table lists in-frame clones only, not all of them. The sample shows 350,000 to 550,000 clones, approximately 90% of them seen only once. Sequenced material: peripheral blood. The origin of the receptors is a woman in her 30s with acute or convalescent COVID-19.

The chain is built from TRBV29-1 and TRBJ1-2, with a tentative D call TRBD1 (6 bases). V was cut by 2 bases and J by 4 bases, with 8 bases left in between. The CDR3 runs to 12 residues. The germline CDR1 and CDR2 sequences are SQVTM and ANQGSEA. This chain's CDR3 is CSVETGSYGYTF. CDR3 sequence (DNA): TGCAGCGTTGAAACAGGGAGCTATGGCTACACCTTC.

In its sample, this clone was seen once. The chain couples TRBV19 to TRBJ1-6; 7 positions agree with TRBD1. The ends lost 8 bases at V and 6 bases at J; junction bases unmatched: 10. This CDR3 region has 15 residues. In germline, CDR1 is LNHDA, CDR2 SQIVND (reference sequence). The CDR3 region has the DNA TGTGCCAGTGGCAGAAGGGACAGCCTTAATTCACCCCTCCACTTT. Its translation is CASGRRDSLNSPLHF.

The CDR3 DNA follows: TGTGCCAGCAGCCAAGATCTGGCAGGGGTCGATTCACCCCTCCACTTT. Protein: CASSQDLAGVDSPLHF. This chain connects TRBV3-1 (or the pseudogene TRBV3-2) to TRBJ1-6, with D possibly TRBD1 on 6 matching bases. The CDR3 consists of 16 residues. Per germline, CDR1 LGHDT and CDR2 YNNKEL (reference sequence). Trimming took off 0 bases at V and 8 bases at J, with 14 bases between the two ends.

This clone was detected only once. The chain employs TRBV28 and TRBJ1-5; D gene ambiguous. CDR3 length: 13 residues. Deletions cut 6 bases from V and 9 bases from J, with 15 bases between. CDR1 and CDR2 from the germline V gene are MDHEN and SYDVKM. The CDR3 coding sequence is TGTGCCAGCAGCGCGATTAGGCGGGTGCCCCAGCATTTT. Translating gives CASSAIRRVPQHF.

This clone was seen a handful of times. The chain recombines TRBV4-2 with TRBJ1-1; D perhaps matches TRBD1 (5 bases). Trimming stripped 0 bases from V and 11 bases from J, with 19 bases between. The CDR3 runs to 15 residues. Germline lookup yields CDR1 LGHNA and CDR2 YNFKEQ. In DNA form, the CDR3 reads TGTGCCAGCAGCCAAGATAGGGGACGGGGGGTGGAGGCTTTCTTT. Protein: CASSQDRGRGVEAFF.

The chain is built from TRBV30 and TRBJ2-5; D might be TRBD2 (6 bases). The CDR3 has 15 amino acids. From germline, CDR1 is GTSNPN and CDR2 SVGIG (reference sequence). V lost 2 bases to trimming and J lost 5 bases, with 18 bases between them. The CDR3 sequence is CAWSSRRGWDETQYF. The CDR3 DNA reads as TGTGCCTGGAGTTCTAGGAGGGGTTGGGACGAGACCCAGTACTTC. The whole variable domain, remainder taken from reference TRBV30 and TRBJ2-5, is SQTIHQWPATLVQPVGSPLSLECTVEGTSNPNLYWYRQAAGRGLQLLFYSVGIGQISSEVPQNLSASRPQDRQFILSSKKLLLSDSGFYLCAWSSRRGWDETQYFGPGTRLLVL.

The J gene is TRBJ2-5, the V gene TRBV24-1, with a possible D match to TRBD2 (6 bases). V was clipped by 9 bases and J by 0 bases, with 7 bases between them. The CDR3 sequence is 12 residues long. Germline CDR1 reads KGHDR; CDR2 reads SFDVKD. CDR3 bases: TGTGCCACCGCGGGGAACCAAGAGACCCAGTACTTC. Its translation: CATAGNQETQYF.

This sequence joins TRBV19 and TRBJ2-2; 9 nucleotides align to TRBD2. The CDR3 consists of 17 residues. Trimming removed 7 bases from V and 5 bases from J; junction bases left unmatched: 14. Looked up from germline, CDR1 is LNHDA and CDR2 is SQIVND (reference sequence). The CDR3 DNA reads as TGTGCCAGTACCGATGAGGCGGGGGGGCATCGGACCGGGGAGCTGTTTTTT. It is translated as CASTDEAGGHRTGELFF.

V is TRBV11-2 and J is TRBJ2-1; tentatively, D is TRBD2 (5 bases). The CDR3 runs 14 residues. The V end lost 1 base, the J end lost 5 bases, and 9 bases lay between the germline ends. Germline V gives CDR1 SGHAT, CDR2 FQNNGV. The CDR3 DNA follows: TGTGCCAGCAGCTTAGTCCTCGGGAACAATGAGCAGTTCTTC. Amino acids: CASSLVLGNNEQFF.

V and J are TRBV28 and TRBJ1-2; perhaps TRBD1 as D (6 bases). V was cut by 3 bases and J by 3 bases, with 8 bases left in between. Germline CDR1 reads MDHEN; CDR2 reads SYDVKM. The CDR3 extends over 13 amino acids. DNA of the CDR3: TGTGCCAGCAGTTTCCCAGGGGACTATGGCTACACCTTC. Residues: CASSFPGDYGYTF.

V gene TRBV2 combines with J gene TRBJ1-5; 7 bases are a match to TRBD1. The V gene's germline CDR1 is SNHLY and CDR2 FYNNEI. This CDR3 comprises 15 residues. J gave up 3 bases and V 1 base, and 3 bases lay outside the gene matches. CDR3 nucleotide sequence: TGTGCCAGCAGTGAAGGGACAGGCCCCAATCAGCCCCAGCATTTT. Its translation is CASSEGTGPNQPQHF. Drawing the rest from reference TRBV2 and TRBJ1-5, the complete variable domain is EPEVTQTPSHQVTQMGQEVILRCVPISNHLYFYWYRQILGQKVEFLVSFYNNEISEKSEIFDDQFSVERPDGSNFTLKIRSTKLEDSAMYFCASSEGTGPNQPQHFGDGTRLSIL.

CDR3 loop: CASSLRNTGELFF. CDR3 DNA: TGTGCCAGCAGCCTCCGGAACACCGGGGAGCTGTTTTTT. J is TRBJ2-2 and V is TRBV7-3; D is undetermined. This CDR3 has 13 amino acids. The germline CDR1 and CDR2 sequences are SGHTA and FQGTGA. The ends were cut back, 5 bases at V and 1 base at J, with 5 bases in the middle.

V is TRBV10-1 and J is TRBJ2-3; the D is unclear. The CDR3 length is 13 residues. The V gene lost 8 bases and the J gene lost 1 base, with 10 bases spanning the gap. Germline CDR1 reads WNHNN; CDR2 reads SYGVQD (reference sequence). CDR3 residues: CASASAGTDTQYF. For the CDR3, the DNA is TGCGCCAGCGCCTCGGCGGGCACAGATACGCAGTATTTT.

The rearrangement joins TRBV5-6 to TRBJ1-6; 7 nucleotides line up with TRBD1. The CDR3 extends over 16 amino acids. Trimming cost V 2 bases and J 7 bases; bases outside gene matches: 9. Per the germline V gene, CDR1 is SGHDT and CDR2 is YYEEEE. The CDR3, as DNA: TGTGCCAGCAGCTTAGGTAAGGGGGCTCGGAATTCACCCCTCCACTTT. This codes for CASSLGKGARNSPLHF.

This clone was observed many times. This rearrangement joins TRBV29-1 to TRBJ2-1, with D perhaps TRBD1 (5 bases). Trimming shortened V by 8 bases and J by 4 bases, and 18 bases separated the two germline ends. This CDR3 comprises 14 residues. The germline gives CDR1 SQVTM, CDR2 ANQGSEA. CDR3 bases: TGCAGCATTAATTTGTCAGGGTATTACAATGAGCAGTTCTTC. Its translation: CSINLSGYYNEQFF.

The genes are TRBV14 and TRBJ2-7, with D unclear. Germline loops: CDR1 SGHDN, CDR2 FVKESK. The CDR3 length is 15 residues. V lost 0 bases to trimming and J lost 0 bases, with 9 bases between them. The CDR3 sequence is CASSQEPGYSYEQYF. CDR3 DNA: TGTGCCAGCAGCCAAGAGCCAGGATACTCCTACGAGCAGTACTTC.

This clone was recorded only once. The J gene is TRBJ2-3, the V gene TRBV5-6; D unresolved. Looked up from germline, CDR1 is SGHDT and CDR2 is YYEEEE. The CDR3 runs to 15 residues. V lost 3 bases and J lost 0, with 11 bases in between. CDR3 DNA sequence: TGTGCCAGCAGCTCCCCCCAGCGTAGCACAGATACGCAGTATTTT. This gives the protein CASSSPQRSTDTQYF.

This chain links TRBV5-4 with TRBJ2-2; no clear D. This CDR3 is 15 amino acids long. CDR1 is SGHNT, CDR2 YYREEE, per germline (reference sequence). Trimming took 4 bases from V and 1 from J, leaving 11 bases between them. The CDR3 bases are TGTGCCAGCAGCCCGAGTTTCTGGAACACCGGGGAGCTGTTTTTT. Protein: CASSPSFWNTGELFF.

J is TRBJ1-2 and V is TRBV19; possible D gene TRBD1, 5 bases. V lost 6 bases to trimming and J lost 7 bases, with 9 bases between them. The CDR3 consists of 11 residues. Germline V gene lookup returns CDR1 LNHDA and CDR2 SQIVND (reference sequence). The chain's CDR3 is CASSQGGGYTF. DNA of the CDR3: TGTGCCAGTAGCCAGGGTGGTGGCTACACCTTC.

As for this clone: Different DNA sequences within this sample yield the same CDR3. The chain recombines TRBV3-1 (or the pseudogene TRBV3-2) with TRBJ2-3; TRBD1 might be the D (6 bases). The CDR3 runs 13 residues. The germline V and J ends were trimmed by 2 bases and 3 bases, with 6 bases remaining between them. Germline-derived CDR1 and CDR2 are LGHDT and YNNKEL (reference sequence). This CDR3 is CASSQRGTDTQYF. CDR3 sequence (DNA): TGTGCCAGCAGCCAAAGGGGGACAGATACGCAGTATTTT.

The J gene is TRBJ1-2, the V gene TRBV3-1 (or the pseudogene TRBV3-2), with 11 bases fitting TRBD1. The CDR3 consists of 15 residues. V lost 7 bases and J lost 5; bases outside the gene matches: 9. Germline loops: CDR1 LGHDT, CDR2 YNNKEL (reference sequence). The CDR3 region has the DNA TGTGCCAGCAACCCGGCCGGGACAGGGGGATATGGCTACACCTTC. It specifies CASNPAGTGGYGYTF.

This chain uses TRBV24-1 with TRBJ2-2, with a weak D call TRBD1 (5 bases). CDR1 is KGHDR, CDR2 SFDVKD, per germline. The CDR3 length is 19 residues. V lost 1 base and J 0 bases, leaving 17 bases between the germline ends. This CDR3 reads CATSDLPPRDSSNTGELFF. DNA for the CDR3: TGTGCCACCAGTGATTTACCCCCCCGTGACAGCTCGAACACCGGGGAGCTGTTTTTT.